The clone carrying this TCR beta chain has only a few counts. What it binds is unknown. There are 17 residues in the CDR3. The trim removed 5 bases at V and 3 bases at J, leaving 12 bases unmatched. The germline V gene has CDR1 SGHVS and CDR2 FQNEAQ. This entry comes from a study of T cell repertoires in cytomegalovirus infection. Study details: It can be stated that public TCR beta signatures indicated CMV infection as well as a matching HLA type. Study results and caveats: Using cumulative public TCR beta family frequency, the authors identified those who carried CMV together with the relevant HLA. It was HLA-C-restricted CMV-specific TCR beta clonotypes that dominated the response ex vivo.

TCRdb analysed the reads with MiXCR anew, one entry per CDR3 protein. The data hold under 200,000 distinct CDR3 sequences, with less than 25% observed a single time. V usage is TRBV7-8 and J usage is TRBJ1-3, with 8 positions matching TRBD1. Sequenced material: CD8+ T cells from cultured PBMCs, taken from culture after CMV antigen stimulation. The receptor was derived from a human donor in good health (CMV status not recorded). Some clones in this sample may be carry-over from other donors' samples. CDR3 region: CASSPGQVGFRGNTIYF. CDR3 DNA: TGTGCCAGCAGCCCGGGACAGGTGGGGTTTCGTGGAAACACCATATATTTT.